This T cell receptor (beta chain) was captured by sequencing in a study of PD-1 blockade in classical Hodgkin lymphoma (dated by TCRdb to the early 2020s). In terms of the full investigation: Nivolumab dosing was 3 mg/kg intravenously every 2 weeks, continuing until either disease progression or unacceptable toxicity. To define a peripheral blood immune signature of response to PD-1 blockade in classical Hodgkin lymphoma, the study combined TCR beta sequencing with CyTOF. Paper-wide results and their limitations: The study was limited to a single clinical trial cohort, and causes of repertoire differences, possibly disease activity or prior therapy, remained undefined. Trial patients achieving complete response had baseline diversity similar to newly diagnosed patients, whereas partial responders and progressors had significantly lower diversity. By C4D1, a significant rise was seen in CD4+ TCR diversity but not in CD8+ TCR diversity (p=0.0027 vs p=0.16), and the rise was most apparent among complete responders (p=0.02). Patients starting nivolumab less than 1 year after ASCT had lower diversity and were excluded from later analyses to avoid confounding by immune reconstitution. Baseline TCR diversity was reported as lower in newly diagnosed patients than in healthy donors, and lower still in relapsed/refractory patients.

Concerning this clone itself: It has no known antigen specificity. Base qualities were left out, and no much larger clone turns up one base away.

The Qiagen DNeasy kit was used to extract genomic DNA both from unsorted PBMCs and from the negatively selected CD4+ and CD8+ fractions. TCR beta CDR3 regions were subjected to amplification by immunoSEQ multiplex PCR with primers that anneal to V and J segments. Amplification bias was minimized using a synthetic immune receptor repertoire, and residual bias was removed computationally after sequencing. The original pipeline was this. Repertoire diversity was quantified as the Shannon entropy index using custom Python scripts. Unsorted, CD4+ and CD8+ repertoires were examined separately, except in combined analyses, for which CD4+ and CD8+ sequences were merged in silico. A clone was considered expanded if an increase in frequency of at least 2-fold after treatment relative to C1D1 was found, and a pseudocount of 0.5 was applied to clones undetected at baseline. Singleton clones were defined as clones with 0 or 1 copy at C1D1, and non-singleton clones were defined as clones with 2 or more copies. Clones expanded in unsorted samples were assigned a CD4+, CD8+ or unknown annotation through matching of protein sequences in sorted samples from the same patient. Wilcoxon tests on paired samples were used to test changes in diversity from C1D1 to C4D1. TCRdb re-hosts the immuneACCESS table, in-frame sequences only. Its copies lack some clones; in the studies checked, an unresolved V gene accounts for under half of them, and the cause for the rest is not known. That table gives V, J and clone size, and the DNA gave D and trimming. Counted in this sample were tens of thousands of clones; under 80% of them appeared once. Less than 15% of the sample goes to the ten largest clones.

The CDR3 has 13 amino acids, counting the end cysteine and phenylalanine. The sequence is cut down to CDR3 DNA, 39 bases in frame from base 1. The V end gives up 6 bases and the J end 4 bases, leaving 6 bases in the junction not matched to a gene. The germline V gene sets CDR1 to SQVTM and CDR2 to ANQGSEA. The sample's time point label, decoded: cycle 4 day 1 (C4D1), after 6 weeks of nivolumab. All trial patients had relapsed after autologous stem cell transplantation, with cohorts A, B and C differing in prior brentuximab vedotin exposure. The trial cohort included 50 or so patients with relapsed/refractory classical Hodgkin lymphoma, and each patient had a best overall response of complete response, partial response or progressive disease. Trial patients were treated with single-agent nivolumab in the multi-cohort phase II CheckMate 205 trial. An independent review committee assessed best overall response using the 2007 International Working Group response criteria. Trial PBMCs were obtained immediately prior to nivolumab initiation (C1D1) and on therapy at cycle 2 day 1 and cycle 4 day 1. Peripheral blood was collected in 8 mL Vacutainer Cell Preparation Tubes, from which PBMCs were isolated by centrifugation and then cryopreserved.

Sequenced material: peripheral blood mononuclear cells (PBMCs), taken before the fourth cycle of nivolumab. The receptor chain draws on TRBV29-1 and TRBJ1-2; the junction holds 9 bases that match TRBD1. This TCR came from a human donor with classical Hodgkin lymphoma. The DNA is TGCAGCGTCTCCGGGACAGGGACCTATGGCTACACCTTC. Its translation reads: CSVSGTGTYGYTF.